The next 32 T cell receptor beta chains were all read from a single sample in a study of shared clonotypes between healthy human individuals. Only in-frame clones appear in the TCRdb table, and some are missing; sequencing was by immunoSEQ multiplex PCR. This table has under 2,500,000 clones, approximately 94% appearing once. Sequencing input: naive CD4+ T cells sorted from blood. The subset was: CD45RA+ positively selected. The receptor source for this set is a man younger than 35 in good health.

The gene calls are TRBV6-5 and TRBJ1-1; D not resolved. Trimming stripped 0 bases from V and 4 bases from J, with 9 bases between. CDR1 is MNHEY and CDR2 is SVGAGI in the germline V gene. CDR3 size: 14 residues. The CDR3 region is CASSYSGYRTEAFF. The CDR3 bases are TGTGCCAGCAGTTACTCAGGGTATCGCACTGAAGCTTTCTTT.

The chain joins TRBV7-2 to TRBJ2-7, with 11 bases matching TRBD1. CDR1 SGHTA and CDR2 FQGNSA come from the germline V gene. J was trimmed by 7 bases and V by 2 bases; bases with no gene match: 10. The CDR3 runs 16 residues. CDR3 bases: TGTGCCAGCAGCTTACTCCGAGGACAGGGGGCGCGGGAGCAGTACTTC. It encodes CASSLLRGQGAREQYF.

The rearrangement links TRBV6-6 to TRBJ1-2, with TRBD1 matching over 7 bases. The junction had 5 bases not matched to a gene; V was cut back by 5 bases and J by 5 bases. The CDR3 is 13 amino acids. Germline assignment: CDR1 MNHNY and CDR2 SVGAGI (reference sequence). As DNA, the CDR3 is TGTGCCAGCAGTCAGCTACAGGGGTATGGCTACACCTTC. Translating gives CASSQLQGYGYTF.

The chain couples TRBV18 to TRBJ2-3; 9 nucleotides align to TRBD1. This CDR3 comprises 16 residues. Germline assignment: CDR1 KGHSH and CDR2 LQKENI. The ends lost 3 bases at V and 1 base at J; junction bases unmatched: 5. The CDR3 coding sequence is TGTGCCAGCTCACCCCGGACAGGGGAGGGCACAGATACGCAGTATTTT. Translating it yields CASSPRTGEGTDTQYF.

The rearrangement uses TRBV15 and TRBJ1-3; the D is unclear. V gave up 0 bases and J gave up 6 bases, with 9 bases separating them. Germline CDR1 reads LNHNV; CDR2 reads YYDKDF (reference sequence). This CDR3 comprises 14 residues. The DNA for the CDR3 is TGTGCCACCAGCAGAGACCCCAACGAAAACACCATATATTTT. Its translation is CATSRDPNENTIYF.

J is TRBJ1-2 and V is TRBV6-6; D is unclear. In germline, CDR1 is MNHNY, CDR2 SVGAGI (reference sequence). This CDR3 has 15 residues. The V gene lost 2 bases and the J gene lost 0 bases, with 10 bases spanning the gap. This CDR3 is CASSYGGIANYGYTF. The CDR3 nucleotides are TGTGCCAGCAGTTACGGAGGGATCGCTAACTATGGCTACACCTTC.

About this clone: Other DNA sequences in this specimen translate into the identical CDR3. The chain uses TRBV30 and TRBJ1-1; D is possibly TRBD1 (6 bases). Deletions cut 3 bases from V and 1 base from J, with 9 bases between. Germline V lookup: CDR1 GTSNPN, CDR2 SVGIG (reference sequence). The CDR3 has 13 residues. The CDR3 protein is CAWRPGQNTEAFF. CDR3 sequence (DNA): TGTGCCTGGAGGCCGGGACAGAACACTGAAGCTTTCTTT.

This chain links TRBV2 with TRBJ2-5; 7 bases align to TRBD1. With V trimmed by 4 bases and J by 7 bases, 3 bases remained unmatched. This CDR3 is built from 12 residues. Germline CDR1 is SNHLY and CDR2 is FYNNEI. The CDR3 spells CASSVGGRTQYF. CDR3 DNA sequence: TGTGCCAGCAGTGTAGGGGGCAGGACCCAGTACTTC. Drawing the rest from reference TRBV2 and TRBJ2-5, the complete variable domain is EPEVTQTPSHQVTQMGQEVILRCVPISNHLYFYWYRQILGQKVEFLVSFYNNEISEKSEIFDDQFSVERPDGSNFTLKIRSTKLEDSAMYFCASSVGGRTQYFGPGTRLLVL.

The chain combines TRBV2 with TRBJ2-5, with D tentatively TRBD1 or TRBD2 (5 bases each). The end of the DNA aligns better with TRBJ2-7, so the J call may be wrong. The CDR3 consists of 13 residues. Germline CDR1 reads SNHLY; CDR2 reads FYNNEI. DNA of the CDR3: TGTGCCAGCGGGGACGGATACTCCTACGAGCAGTACTTC. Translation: CASGDGYSYEQYF.

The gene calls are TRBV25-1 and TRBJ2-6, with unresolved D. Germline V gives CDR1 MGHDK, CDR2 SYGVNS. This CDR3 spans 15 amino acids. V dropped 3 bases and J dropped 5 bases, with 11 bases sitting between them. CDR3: CASSEATARANVLTF. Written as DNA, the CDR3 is TGTGCCAGCAGTGAGGCTACGGCTAGGGCCAACGTCCTGACTTTC.

In DNA, the CDR3 is TGCGCCAGCAGCCCTGCCTTTTCGGGGGGACACTATGGCTACACCTTC. Its protein is CASSPAFSGGHYGYTF. This chain joins TRBV4-1 and TRBJ1-2, with D maybe TRBD1 (5 bases). V shed 4 bases and J shed 3 bases, with 18 bases lying between them. This CDR3 contains 16 residues. The germline CDR1 and CDR2 sequences are MGHRA and YSYEKL.

The CDR3 DNA follows: TGTGCCAGCAGCACGGGAGGCCCTGAGCAGTACTTC. This encodes CASSTGGPEQYF. The chain is built from TRBV5-6 and TRBJ2-7; 7 nucleotides match TRBD2. J gave up 7 bases and V 4 bases, and 5 bases lay outside the gene matches. The CDR3 sequence is 12 residues long. CDR1 is SGHDT and CDR2 is YYEEEE in the germline V gene.

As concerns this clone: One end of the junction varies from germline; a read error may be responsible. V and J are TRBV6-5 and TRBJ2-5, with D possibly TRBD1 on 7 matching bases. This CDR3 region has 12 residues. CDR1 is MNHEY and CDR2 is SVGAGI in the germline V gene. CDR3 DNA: TGTGCCAGCAGCCGGTCGGGGGACAGCTTTAACTTC. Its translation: CASSRSGDSFNF.

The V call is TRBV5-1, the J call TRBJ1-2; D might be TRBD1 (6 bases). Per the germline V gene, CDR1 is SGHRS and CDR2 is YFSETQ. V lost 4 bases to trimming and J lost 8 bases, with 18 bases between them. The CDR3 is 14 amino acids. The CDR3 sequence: CASSQSDRAFGYTF. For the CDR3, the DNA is TGCGCCAGCAGCCAATCGGACAGAGCGTTCGGCTACACCTTC.

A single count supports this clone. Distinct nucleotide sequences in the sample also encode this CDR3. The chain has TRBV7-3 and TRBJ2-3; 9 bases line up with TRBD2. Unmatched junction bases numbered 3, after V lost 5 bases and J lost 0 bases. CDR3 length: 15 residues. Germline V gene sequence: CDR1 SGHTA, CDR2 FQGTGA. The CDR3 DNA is TGTGCCAGCAGCCCGAGCGGGGGGAGCACAGATACGCAGTATTTT. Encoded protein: CASSPSGGSTDTQYF.

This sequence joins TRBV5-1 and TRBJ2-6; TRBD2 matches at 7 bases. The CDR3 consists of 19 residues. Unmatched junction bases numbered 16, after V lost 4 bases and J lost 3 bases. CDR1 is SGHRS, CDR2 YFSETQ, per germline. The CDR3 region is CASSPTRTRQVIGANVLTF. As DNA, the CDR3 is TGCGCCAGCAGCCCTACACGGACTAGACAAGTTATTGGGGCCAACGTCCTGACTTTC.

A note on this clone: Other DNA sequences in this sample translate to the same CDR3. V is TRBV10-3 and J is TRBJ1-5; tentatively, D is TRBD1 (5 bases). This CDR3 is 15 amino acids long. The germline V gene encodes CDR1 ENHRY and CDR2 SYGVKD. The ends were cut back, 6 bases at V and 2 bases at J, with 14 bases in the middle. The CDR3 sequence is CAISPGREGNQPQHF. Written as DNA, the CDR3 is TGTGCCATCAGCCCGGGACGGGAAGGCAATCAGCCCCAGCATTTT.

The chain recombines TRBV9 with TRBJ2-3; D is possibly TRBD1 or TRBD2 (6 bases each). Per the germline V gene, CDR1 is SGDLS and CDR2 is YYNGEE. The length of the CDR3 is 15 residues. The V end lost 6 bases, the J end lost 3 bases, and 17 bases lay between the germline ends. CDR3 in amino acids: CASKPLGGRTDTQYF. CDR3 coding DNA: TGTGCCAGCAAACCGTTGGGGGGCAGAACAGATACGCAGTATTTT. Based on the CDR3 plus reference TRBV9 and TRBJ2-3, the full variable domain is DSGVTQTPKHLITATGQRVTLRCSPRSGDLSVYWYQQSLDQGLQFLIQYYNGEERAKGNILERFSAQQFPDLHSELNLSSLELGDSALYFCASKPLGGRTDTQYFGPGTRLTVL.

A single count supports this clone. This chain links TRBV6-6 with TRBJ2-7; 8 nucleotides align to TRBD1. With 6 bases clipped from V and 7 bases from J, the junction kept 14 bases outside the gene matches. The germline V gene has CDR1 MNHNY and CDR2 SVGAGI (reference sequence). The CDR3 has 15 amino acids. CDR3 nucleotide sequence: TGTGCCAGCAGCCCCAGGGGGCACGATGCAAGTGAGCAGTACTTC. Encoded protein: CASSPRGHDASEQYF.

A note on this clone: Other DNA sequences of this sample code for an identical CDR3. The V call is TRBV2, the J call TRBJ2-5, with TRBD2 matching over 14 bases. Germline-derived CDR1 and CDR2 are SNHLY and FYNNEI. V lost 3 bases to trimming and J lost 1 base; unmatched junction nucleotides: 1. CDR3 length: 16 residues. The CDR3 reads CASSDGLAGGQETQYF. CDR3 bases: TGTGCCAGCAGTGACGGACTAGCGGGGGGCCAAGAGACCCAGTACTTC.

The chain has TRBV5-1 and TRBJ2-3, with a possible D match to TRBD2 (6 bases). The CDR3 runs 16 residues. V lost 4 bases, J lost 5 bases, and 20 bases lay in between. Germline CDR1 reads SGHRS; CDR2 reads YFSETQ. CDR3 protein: CASSIPDYLGRDTQYF. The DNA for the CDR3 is TGCGCCAGCAGCATCCCGGACTACCTCGGGCGAGATACGCAGTATTTT.

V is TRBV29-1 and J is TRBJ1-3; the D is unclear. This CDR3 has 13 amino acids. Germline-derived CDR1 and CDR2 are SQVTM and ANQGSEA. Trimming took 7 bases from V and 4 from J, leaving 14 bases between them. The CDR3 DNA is TGCAGCGCCATAAGACACTCCGGAAACACCATATATTTT. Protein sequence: CSAIRHSGNTIYF.

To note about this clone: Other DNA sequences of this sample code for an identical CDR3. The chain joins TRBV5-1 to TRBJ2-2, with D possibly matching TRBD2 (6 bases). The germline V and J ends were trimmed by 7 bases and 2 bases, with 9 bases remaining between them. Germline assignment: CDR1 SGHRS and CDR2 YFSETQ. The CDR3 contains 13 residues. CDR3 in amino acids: CASRGLNTGELFF. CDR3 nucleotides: TGCGCCAGCCGGGGACTCAACACCGGGGAGCTGTTTTTT.

The CDR3 DNA reads as TGCGCCAGCAGCTTAGTTTCTAGCGGGAGTGTAGATACGCAGTATTTT. This translates into CASSLVSSGSVDTQYF. This chain joins TRBV5-1 and TRBJ2-3, with 10 nucleotides matching TRBD2. V trimming: 2 bases; J trimming: 5 bases; junction bases outside the gene matches: 8. The CDR3 is 16 residues long. The germline V gene encodes CDR1 SGHRS and CDR2 YFSETQ.

In DNA, the CDR3 is TGCAGTGCTTTTGCGGGAGAGACCCAGTACTTC. Amino acids: CSAFAGETQYF. V usage is TRBV20-1 and J usage is TRBJ2-5, with D perhaps TRBD2 (5 bases). Germline values: CDR1 DFQATT, CDR2 SNEGSKA (reference sequence). CDR3 length: 11 residues. Trimming cost V 5 bases and J 4 bases, with 8 bases left between them.

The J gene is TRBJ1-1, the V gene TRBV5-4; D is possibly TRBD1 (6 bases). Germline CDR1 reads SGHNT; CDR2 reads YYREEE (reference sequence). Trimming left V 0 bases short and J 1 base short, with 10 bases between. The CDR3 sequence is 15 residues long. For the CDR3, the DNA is TGTGCCAGCAGCTTGGTAGGGACAACGAACACTGAAGCTTTCTTT. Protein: CASSLVGTTNTEAFF.

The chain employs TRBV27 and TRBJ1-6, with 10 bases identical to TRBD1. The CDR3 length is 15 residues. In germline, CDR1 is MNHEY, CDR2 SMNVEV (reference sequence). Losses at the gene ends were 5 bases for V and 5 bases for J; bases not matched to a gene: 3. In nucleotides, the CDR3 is TGTGCCAGCAGTCGACAGGGGGCAAATAATTCACCCCTCCACTTT. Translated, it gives CASSRQGANNSPLHF.

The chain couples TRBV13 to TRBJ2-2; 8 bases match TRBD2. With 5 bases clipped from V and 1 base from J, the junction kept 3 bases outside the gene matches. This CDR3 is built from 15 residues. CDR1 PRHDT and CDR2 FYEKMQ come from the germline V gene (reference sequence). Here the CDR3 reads CASSQGLENTGELFF. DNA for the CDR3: TGTGCCAGCAGCCAGGGACTAGAGAACACCGGGGAGCTGTTTTTT.

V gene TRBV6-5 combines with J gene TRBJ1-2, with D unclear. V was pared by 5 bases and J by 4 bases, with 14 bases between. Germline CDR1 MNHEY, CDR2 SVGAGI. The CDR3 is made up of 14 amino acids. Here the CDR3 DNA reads TGTGCCAGCAGTCGCGGACCCCAAACCTATGGCTACACCTTC. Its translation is CASSRGPQTYGYTF.

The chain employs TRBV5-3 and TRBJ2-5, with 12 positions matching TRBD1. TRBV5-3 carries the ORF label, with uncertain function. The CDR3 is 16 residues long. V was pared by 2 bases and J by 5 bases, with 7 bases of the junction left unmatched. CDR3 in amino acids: CARSFPGQGARETQYF. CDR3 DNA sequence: TGTGCCAGAAGCTTCCCGGGACAGGGGGCGCGGGAGACCCAGTACTTC.

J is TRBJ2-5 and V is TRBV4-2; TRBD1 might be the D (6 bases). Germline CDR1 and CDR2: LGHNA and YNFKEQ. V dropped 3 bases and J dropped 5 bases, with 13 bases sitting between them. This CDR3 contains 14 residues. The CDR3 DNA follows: TGTGCCAGCAGCCACCAGGGGCCGGGGGAGACCCAGTACTTC. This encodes CASSHQGPGETQYF.

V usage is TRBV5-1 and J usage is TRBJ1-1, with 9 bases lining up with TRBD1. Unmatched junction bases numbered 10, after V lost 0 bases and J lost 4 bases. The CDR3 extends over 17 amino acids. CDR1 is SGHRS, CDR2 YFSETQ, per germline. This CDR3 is CASSLEGDRGRVTEAFF. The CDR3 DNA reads TGCGCCAGCAGCTTGGAGGGTGACAGGGGGAGGGTCACTGAAGCTTTCTTT.